What follows is one TCR beta chain and its context. The source of the sample is a study of blood T cell repertoires in COVID-19. Only in-frame clones appear in the TCRdb table, and some are missing; sequencing was by immunoSEQ multiplex PCR. The repertoire includes about 670,000 clones, about nine tenths of them detected once, and over 0.2% sits in the top ten. Trimming took 5 bases from V and 5 from J; bases not matched to a gene: 12. Per the germline V gene, CDR1 is SEHNR and CDR2 is FQNEAQ (reference sequence). The CDR3 length is 18 residues. The rearrangement links TRBV7-9 to TRBJ1-4; 12 nucleotides line up with TRBD1. The clonotype originates from a woman younger than 30 with acute or convalescent COVID-19. Sequencing was done on a sample of peripheral blood. CDR3 nucleotide sequence: TGTGCCAGCAGCCAAGCCGGGACAGGGGGCGCGGGGAATGAAAAACTGTTTTTT. Translating it yields CASSQAGTGGAGNEKLFF.